The following is a T cell receptor (beta chain) sequence with its context. Time point in this sample: technical triplicate 3. The CDR3 loop spans 15 amino acids. The germline V gene has CDR1 LGHDT and CDR2 YNNKEL (reference sequence). Trimming took 1 base from V and 1 from J, leaving 10 bases between them. TCRdb re-derived calls from the 5' RACE reads in MiXCR, one entry per CDR3 protein. The sample carries approximately 40,000 distinct CDR3 sequences, under 25% recorded once. These data come from a study of neurological immune-mediated disorders. Sequencing was carried out using PBMCs. The rearrangement uses TRBV3-1 and TRBJ1-1, with a weak D call TRBD1 (5 bases). This TCR came from a man aged 55 to 69 with HTLV-1-associated myelopathy (HAM/TSP). This CDR3 reads CASSQGSQGNTEAFF. CDR3 coding DNA: TGTGCCAGCAGCCAAGGGAGTCAGGGGAACACTGAAGCTTTCTTT.